The 14 T cell receptor beta chains in this list originate from one sample, sequenced in a study of CD8+ T cells in alopecia areata. RNA, once extracted, was reverse transcribed into cDNA for use as the sequencing template. Clones were read by immunoSEQ multiplex PCR, and TCRdb kept only the in-frame ones, dropping some. Of 190,000 or so clones detected, around 58% appear once; the ten largest clones hold over 9.5%. Regarding treatment: oral pan-JAK inhibitor, 5-10 mg twice daily. This material consisted of CD8+ T cells sorted from blood, taken at week 24, from a patient treated with tofacitinib. The receptors shown here come from a human donor with alopecia areata.

The chain employs TRBV2 and TRBJ2-1, with D uncertain. With 8 bases removed from V and 3 bases from J, the gap between germline ends came to 5 bases. CDR1 SNHLY and CDR2 FYNNEI come from the germline V gene. The CDR3 runs 11 residues. In nucleotides, the CDR3 is TGTGCCAGCGTGAACTACAATGAGCAGTTCTTC. Translated: CASVNYNEQFF.

This clone was found a few times. The V gene is TRBV27, the J gene TRBJ2-7, with TRBD1 identical over 7 bases. CDR3 length: 13 amino acids. V shed 6 bases and J 4 bases; nucleotides not matched to a gene: 6. CDR1 is MNHEY, CDR2 SMNVEV, per germline (reference sequence). CDR3 in DNA: TGTGCCAGCAGGATGACAGGGCCATACGAGCAGTACTTC. This codes for CASRMTGPYEQYF.

The genes are TRBV27 and TRBJ2-1; D unresolved. The length of the CDR3 is 11 residues. Trimming cost V 6 bases and J 7 bases, with 7 bases left between them. CDR1 is MNHEY, CDR2 SMNVEV, per germline (reference sequence). Here the CDR3 reads CASSYGNEQFF. DNA of the CDR3: TGTGCCAGCAGCTACGGGAATGAGCAGTTCTTC.

V is TRBV5-1 and J is TRBJ2-2; D unresolved. This CDR3 has 14 residues. Trimming removed 2 bases from V and 3 bases from J, with 8 bases in between. The germline V gene encodes CDR1 SGHRS and CDR2 YFSETQ. Here the CDR3 DNA reads TGCGCCAGCAGCTTAGTCAGAGACACCGGGGAGCTGTTTTTT. It encodes CASSLVRDTGELFF.

This chain links TRBV13 with TRBJ2-7; 10 positions agree with TRBD2. In germline, CDR1 is PRHDT, CDR2 FYEKMQ (reference sequence). The CDR3 totals 17 residues. With 5 bases clipped from V and 0 bases from J, the junction kept 10 bases outside the gene matches. The chain's CDR3 is CASSLSLGLAHSYEQYF. The CDR3 DNA reads TGTGCCAGCAGCCTAAGTTTGGGACTAGCGCACTCCTACGAGCAGTACTTC.

This clone was seen once. Germline is not matched at one junction end, which may reflect a read error. The DNA for the CDR3 is TGTGCCAGCAGCGGAGGACCGAAGTATTACCGGGATTTT. This translates into CASSGGPKYYRDF. The J gene is TRBJ2-3, the V gene TRBV2; D is possibly TRBD2 (5 bases). The CDR3 spans 13 residues. Germline V lookup: CDR1 SNHLY, CDR2 FYNNEI.

The chain joins TRBV7-9 to TRBJ1-1; D gene ambiguous. Germline V gives CDR1 SEHNR, CDR2 FQNEAQ (reference sequence). CDR3 length: 12 amino acids. The germline V and J ends were trimmed by 1 base and 8 bases, with 8 bases remaining between them. This CDR3 is CASSLEKREAFF. The CDR3 DNA sequence: TGTGCCAGCAGCTTAGAGAAAAGGGAAGCTTTCTTT. Combining the CDR3 with reference TRBV7-9 and TRBJ1-1 gives the whole variable domain DTGVSQNPRHKITKRGQNVTFRCDPISEHNRLYWYRQTLGQGPEFLTYFQNEAQLEKSRLLSDRFSAERPKGSFSTLEIQRTEQGDSAMYLCASSLEKREAFFGQGTRLTVV.

The chain combines TRBV4-2 with TRBJ1-5; D might be TRBD1 (5 bases). The CDR3 is 15 residues long. V lost 2 bases and J 1 base, leaving 9 bases between the germline ends. CDR1 and CDR2 from the germline V gene are LGHNA and YNFKEQ. The CDR3 is CASSQTEGSNQPQHF. CDR3 bases: TGTGCCAGCAGCCAAACGGAGGGGAGCAATCAGCCCCAGCATTTT.

This clone was seen a few times. The chain links TRBV29-1 to TRBJ2-5; D is perhaps TRBD1 (6 bases). Germline V gene data show CDR1 as SQVTM and CDR2 as ANQGSEA. The CDR3 contains 13 residues. V was clipped by 6 bases and J by 1 base, with 12 bases between them. Here the CDR3 DNA reads TGCAGCGTCCCCGGACAGCTCCAAGAGACCCAGTACTTC. Translating gives CSVPGQLQETQYF. The whole variable domain, filled in from reference TRBV29-1 and TRBJ2-5, reads SAVISQKPSRDICQRGTSLTIQCQVDSQVTMMFWYRQQPGQSLTLIATANQGSEATYESGFVIDKFPISRPNLTFSTLTVSNMSPEDSSIYLCSVPGQLQETQYFGPGTRLLVL.

V is TRBV5-1 and J is TRBJ1-1; the D is unclear. Trimming removed 0 bases from V and 5 bases from J, with 14 bases in between. The CDR3 consists of 15 residues. From germline, CDR1 is SGHRS and CDR2 YFSETQ. The CDR3 DNA follows: TGCGCCAGCAGCTTGGTGCCCCCGGGAAGGACTGAAGCTTTCTTT. Its translation is CASSLVPPGRTEAFF.

V is TRBV29-1 and J is TRBJ1-2; TRBD1 might be the D (6 bases). CDR1 SQVTM and CDR2 ANQGSEA come from the germline V gene. Trimming left V 1 base short and J 5 bases short, with 26 bases between. This CDR3 has 18 residues. CDR3 residues: CSVEATSPLGGRVYGYTF. CDR3 in DNA: TGCAGCGTTGAAGCCACATCCCCACTGGGGGGGCGCGTGTATGGCTACACCTTC.

This clone was detected only once. CDR3 protein: CASSDRGSEAFF. For the CDR3, the DNA is TGTGCCAGTAGTGACCGGGGCAGTGAAGCTTTCTTT. The rearrangement links TRBV19 to TRBJ1-1, with D possibly being TRBD1 (5 bases). The CDR3 extends over 12 amino acids. Germline V lookup: CDR1 LNHDA, CDR2 SQIVND (reference sequence). The ends were cut back, 5 bases at V and 7 bases at J, with 11 bases in the middle.

The chain uses TRBV9 and TRBJ1-2, with 8 bases lining up with TRBD1. This CDR3 is built from 15 residues. V gave up 2 bases and J gave up 5 bases; unmatched junction bases: 8. CDR1 is SGDLS and CDR2 is YYNGEE in the germline V gene. The CDR3 loop reads CASSVGDRRNYGYTF. CDR3 coding DNA: TGTGCCAGCAGCGTGGGGGACAGGAGAAATTATGGCTACACCTTC. The variable domain in full, with the rest retrieved from reference TRBV9 and TRBJ1-2, is DSGVTQTPKHLITATGQRVTLRCSPRSGDLSVYWYQQSLDQGLQFLIQYYNGEERAKGNILERFSAQQFPDLHSELNLSSLELGDSALYFCASSVGDRRNYGYTFGSGTRLTVV.

The chain employs TRBV5-1 and TRBJ1-2; D not resolved. The CDR3 totals 13 residues. V lost 4 bases to trimming and J lost 8 bases, with 15 bases between them. Germline CDR1 is SGHRS and CDR2 is YFSETQ. The CDR3 spells CASSQDLRGGYTF. CDR3 coding DNA: TGCGCCAGCAGCCAAGACCTACGGGGAGGCTACACCTTC.